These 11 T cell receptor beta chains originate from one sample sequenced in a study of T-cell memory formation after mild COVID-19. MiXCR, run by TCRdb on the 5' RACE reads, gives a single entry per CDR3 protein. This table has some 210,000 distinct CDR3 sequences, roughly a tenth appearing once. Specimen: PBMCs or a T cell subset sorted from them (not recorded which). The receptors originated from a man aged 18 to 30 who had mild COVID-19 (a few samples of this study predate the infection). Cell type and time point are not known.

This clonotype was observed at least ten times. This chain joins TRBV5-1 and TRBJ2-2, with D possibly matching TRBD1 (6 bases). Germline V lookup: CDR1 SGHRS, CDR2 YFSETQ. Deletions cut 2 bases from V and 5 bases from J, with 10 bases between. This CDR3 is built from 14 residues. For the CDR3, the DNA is TGCGCCAGCAGCTTAGGCCAGGGGACCGGGGAGCTGTTTTTT. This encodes CASSLGQGTGELFF.

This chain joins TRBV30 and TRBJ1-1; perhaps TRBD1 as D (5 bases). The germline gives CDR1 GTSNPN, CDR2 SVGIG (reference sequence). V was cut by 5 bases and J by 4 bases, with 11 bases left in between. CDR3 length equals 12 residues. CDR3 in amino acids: CAWGRAATEAFF. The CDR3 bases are TGTGCCTGGGGCAGGGCGGCCACTGAAGCTTTCTTT.

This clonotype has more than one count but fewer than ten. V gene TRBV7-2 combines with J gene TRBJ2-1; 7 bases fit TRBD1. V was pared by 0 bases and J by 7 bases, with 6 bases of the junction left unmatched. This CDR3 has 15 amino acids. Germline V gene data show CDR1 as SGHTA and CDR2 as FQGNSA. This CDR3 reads CASSLATGVVNEQFF. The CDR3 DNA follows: TGTGCCAGCAGCTTAGCAACAGGGGTGGTTAATGAGCAGTTCTTC.

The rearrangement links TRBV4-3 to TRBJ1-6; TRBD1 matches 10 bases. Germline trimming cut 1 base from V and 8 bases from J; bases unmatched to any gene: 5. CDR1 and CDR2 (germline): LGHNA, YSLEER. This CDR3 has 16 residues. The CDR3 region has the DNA TGCGCCAGCAGCCAAGGCTCCGGGACAGGGGATTCACCCCTCCACTTT. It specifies CASSQGSGTGDSPLHF.

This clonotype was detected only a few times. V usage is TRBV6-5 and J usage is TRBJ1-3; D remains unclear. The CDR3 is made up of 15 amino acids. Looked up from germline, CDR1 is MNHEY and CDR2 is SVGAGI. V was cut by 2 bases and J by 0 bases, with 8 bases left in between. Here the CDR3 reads CASSYRKVSGNTIYF. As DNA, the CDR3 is TGTGCCAGCAGTTACAGGAAGGTCTCTGGAAACACCATATATTTT.

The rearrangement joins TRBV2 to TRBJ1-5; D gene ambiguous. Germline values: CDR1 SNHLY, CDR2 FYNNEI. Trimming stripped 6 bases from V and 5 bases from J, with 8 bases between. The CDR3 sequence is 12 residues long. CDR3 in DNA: TGTGCCAGCAGGGCAGGCGATCAGCCCCAGCATTTT. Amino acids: CASRAGDQPQHF.

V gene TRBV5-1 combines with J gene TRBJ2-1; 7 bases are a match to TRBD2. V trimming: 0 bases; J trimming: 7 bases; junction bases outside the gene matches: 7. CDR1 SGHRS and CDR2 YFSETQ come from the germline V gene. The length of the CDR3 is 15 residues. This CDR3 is CASSLVGGTTNEQFF. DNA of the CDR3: TGCGCCAGCAGCTTGGTCGGGGGGACGACAAATGAGCAGTTCTTC.

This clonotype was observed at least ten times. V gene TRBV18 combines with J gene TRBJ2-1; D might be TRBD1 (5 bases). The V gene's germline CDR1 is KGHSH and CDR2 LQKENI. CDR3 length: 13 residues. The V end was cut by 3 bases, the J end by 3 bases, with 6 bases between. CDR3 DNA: TGTGCCAGCTCACCGACAGTCTACAATGAGCAGTTCTTC. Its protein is CASSPTVYNEQFF.

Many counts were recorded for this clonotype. CDR3 nucleotides: TGTGCCAGCAGCTTAGGGGGCGGAACAGACAATGGCTACACCTTC. This sequence encodes CASSLGGGTDNGYTF. The rearrangement joins TRBV7-9 to TRBJ1-2; maybe TRBD1 (5 bases). V lost 1 base and J 6 bases, leaving 15 bases between the germline ends. This CDR3 spans 15 amino acids. The germline V gene encodes CDR1 SEHNR and CDR2 FQNEAQ (reference sequence).

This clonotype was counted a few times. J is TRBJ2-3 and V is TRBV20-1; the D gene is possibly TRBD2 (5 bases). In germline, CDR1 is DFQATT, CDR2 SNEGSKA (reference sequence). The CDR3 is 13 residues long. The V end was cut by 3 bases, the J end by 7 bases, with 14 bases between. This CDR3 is CSARNTSLHTQYF. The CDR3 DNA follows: TGCAGTGCTAGGAATACTAGTCTACATACGCAGTATTTT.

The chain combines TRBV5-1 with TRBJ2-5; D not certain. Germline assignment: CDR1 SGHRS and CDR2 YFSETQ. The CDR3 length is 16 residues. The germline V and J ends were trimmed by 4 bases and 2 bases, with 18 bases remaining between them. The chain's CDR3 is CASSQLPGNPQETQYF. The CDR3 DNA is TGCGCCAGCAGCCAGTTGCCCGGAAACCCACAAGAGACCCAGTACTTC.